The sequence of this TCR beta chain was determined in a study of CD8+CD57+ T cells in acquired aplastic anemia (dated by TCRdb to 2016 to 2018). Turning to the overall study: A mean of approximately 3 ug of DNA, ranging from roughly 0.2 to 27.4 ug, was extracted from sorted CD4+ and CD8+ cells. A CD8+CD57+ expansion meant a frequency higher than the mean frequency seen in healthy subjects. Findings and caveats that apply to the study as a whole: Roughly 30 CD8+ CDR3 sequences were found to be shared between patients and controls, but these sequences appeared to be highly expressed in patients and within the immunodominant clones of the patients. No significant difference in CD8+ Simpson's diversity was found between patients and healthy controls (P=0.060).

TCR beta VDJ combination and CDR3 sequence profiling used genomic DNA as the template. An Illumina HiSeq 2000 was used for TCR repertoire sequencing. For the original study's pipeline: Repertoire assessment relied on Simpson's diversity index, CDR3 size and DJ length profiles, and TRBV/TRBJ rearrangement plots. The immunodominant clone was defined as the most abundant DNA sequence in deep sequencing data. CDR3 amino acid sequences were checked for sharing across subjects and were also compared against the VDJdb database and published repertoires. The raw public reads went through TCRdb reprocessing: fastp at Q25, MiXCR clone calling, in-frame beta chains kept. CDR3 protein duplicates are merged, each entry listing the most common genes and DNA. TCRdb, not the authors, supplied the V and J calls. The sample yields around 180,000 distinct CDR3 sequences; less than 50% were counted once. The top ten clonotypes cover about an eighth of the sample.

Expansion of CD8+CD57+ cells had been shown by flow cytometry in the patients chosen for sequencing. Severe acquired aplastic anemia was diagnosed in all patients according to International Study of Aplastic Anemia and Agranulocytosis and Camitta criteria. No therapy had been received by the patients at the time of blood sampling. In the study, sorted CD4+ and CD8+ blood T cells from patients with severe aplastic anemia and from healthy subjects underwent deep sequencing of TCR repertoires. Patients were enrolled in the USA under clinicaltrials.gov protocols 00001620, 01623167, 00001397, 00071045, 00081523 and 00961064. Ficoll-Paque density gradient centrifugation was used to isolate peripheral blood mononuclear cells. Before DNA was extracted, CD4+ and CD8+ T cells were sorted using either FACS or magnetic beads. In regard to this clonotype: Its antigen target is currently unknown. Nothing much larger sits one base from this clone, and base qualities are not available.

According to the germline V gene, CDR1 reads ENHRY and CDR2 reads SYGVKD. The V and J ends are trimmed by 4 bases and 2 bases, leaving 11 bases between them. The CDR3 contains 14 residues, cysteine and phenylalanine counted. Only the CDR3 portion is preserved as DNA: 42 bases, with reading frame beginning at the first base. Rearrangement joined TRBV10-3 to TRBJ2-5, with the D gene call left open. This sequence was found in a human donor with aplastic anemia. Sequencing input: sorted CD4+, CD8+, or CD8+CD57+ T cells (not recorded which) from PBMCs. In nucleotide form, the sequence is TGTGCCATCAGTGCGGTTGGAGTGCAAGAGACCCAGTACTTC. This sequence encodes CAISAVGVQETQYF.